The clone carrying this T cell receptor beta chain has just a few counts. Its antigen is undetermined. From germline, CDR1 is SGHTA and CDR2 FQGNSA. The CDR3 spans 12 residues. This sample stems from a study of somatic mutations in cytotoxic T cells in rheumatoid arthritis. In the original workflow: Some patient CD8+ clones were larger than 1%, and these rarely matched published virus-specific TCRB sequences. Only in-frame clones appear in the TCRdb table, and some are missing; sequencing was by immunoSEQ multiplex PCR. V, J and clone size are those of that table, while D and trimming were read from the DNA. The sample shows 10,000 or so clones, 65% to 80% of them seen only once. The study's findings and limits: Any difference in CD8+ T-cell clonality between patients who had rheumatoid arthritis and healthy controls who were age-matched was not statistically significant. Each of about an eighth of the roughly 60 patients had a largest CD8+ clone that made up more than 20% of CD8+ cells. An age-related increase in CD8+ clonality was seen in rheumatoid arthritis patients but not in healthy controls.

The sequence was obtained from an adult with rheumatoid arthritis. The sample consisted of CD8+ T cells sorted from blood. The genes are TRBV7-2 and TRBJ2-1, with TRBD2 matching over 11 bases. This CDR3 reads CVVAGGPNEQFF. The CDR3 DNA sequence: TGTGTTGTAGCGGGGGGGCCTAATGAGCAGTTCTTC. Based on the CDR3 plus reference TRBV7-2 and TRBJ2-1, the full variable domain is GAGVSQSPSNKVTEKGKDVELRCDPISGHTALYWYRQSLGQGLEFLIYFQGNSAPDKSGLPSDRFSAERTGGSVSTLTIQRTQQEDSAVYLCVVAGGPNEQFFGPGTRLTVL.